The present T cell receptor (beta chain) was sequenced within a study of cytomegalovirus exposure and HLA in healthy donors (dated by TCRdb to about 2017). Background on the whole study: According to a later analysis, the 120 validation repertoires were produced on the same platform as the approximately 690 repertoires of the first cohort. The aim of the study was to test whether cataloging public T cell receptors could identify signatures of past pathogen exposure. To predict cytomegalovirus infection status, the study combined high-throughput TCR immunosequencing, statistical association of individual TCRs with disease status, and machine learning. A separate validation cohort of 100 to 150 different subjects was used in addition to the 666-subject first cohort. What the research found in general, with its limitations: The authors suggested that the approach could potentially be extended to other disease states and immunological phenotypes. Three of the identified cytomegalovirus-associated TCR beta chains were confirmed in vitro to be specific for cytomegalovirus antigens. Across donors, most TCR sequences were observed very rarely, whereas some public TCRs were present in many individuals. Of the cluster scores, 90% to 95% were above 0 in a later analysis, which found that TCRs clustered in the first cohort also tended to co-occur in the 95 to 150 validation repertoires. A total of 150 to 200 TCR beta chains were listed by the study as associated with cytomegalovirus. All 110 or so repertoires were used to score co-occurrence in the validation cohort in a later analysis, because that analysis had no HLA typing for the cohort. The classifier was reported to diagnose cytomegalovirus status with high specificity and sensitivity in both the original and validation cohorts.

The donors belonged to the validation cohort of about 110 subjects, which was separate from the approximately 700-subject first cohort. Libraries came from the immunoSEQ multiplex PCR assay. In the original analysis: To diagnose cytomegalovirus status from the catalog of TCR beta chain sequences, a statistical classification framework was built. Sourced from immuneACCESS, this table was stored by TCRdb with only in-frame sequences that have V and J called. A share of the clones is absent; for the studies checked, an unresolved V gene accounts for under half, and the remainder has no known explanation. For V, J and clone size, that table is used; D and trimming come from the DNA. Within this sample are approximately 150,000 clones, with roughly nine tenths of them counted one time only. The ten largest account for 0.6% to 0.8% of the sample. As to this clone: Its antigen is still unknown. No much larger clonotype is one base removed from it; base qualities were not supplied.

The germline V and J ends show losses of 5 bases and 9 bases respectively, and no gene match explains 12 bases of the junction. Including cysteine and phenylalanine, the CDR3 has 16 amino acids. Here the CDR3 DNA is all that survives: 48 bases in frame from base 1. CDR1 and CDR2 are drawn from the germline V gene (reference sequence): SEHNR, FQNEAQ. This clonotype originated in a man younger than 35 in good health and CMV-seronegative. Specimen: PBMCs. This receptor chain uses TRBV7-9 and TRBJ1-6, with 8 bases matching TRBD1. Here the CDR3 is given as CASSPGDRSGTSPLHF. The DNA sequence follows: TGTGCCAGCAGCCCCGGGGACAGGAGCGGAACTTCACCCCTCCACTTT.